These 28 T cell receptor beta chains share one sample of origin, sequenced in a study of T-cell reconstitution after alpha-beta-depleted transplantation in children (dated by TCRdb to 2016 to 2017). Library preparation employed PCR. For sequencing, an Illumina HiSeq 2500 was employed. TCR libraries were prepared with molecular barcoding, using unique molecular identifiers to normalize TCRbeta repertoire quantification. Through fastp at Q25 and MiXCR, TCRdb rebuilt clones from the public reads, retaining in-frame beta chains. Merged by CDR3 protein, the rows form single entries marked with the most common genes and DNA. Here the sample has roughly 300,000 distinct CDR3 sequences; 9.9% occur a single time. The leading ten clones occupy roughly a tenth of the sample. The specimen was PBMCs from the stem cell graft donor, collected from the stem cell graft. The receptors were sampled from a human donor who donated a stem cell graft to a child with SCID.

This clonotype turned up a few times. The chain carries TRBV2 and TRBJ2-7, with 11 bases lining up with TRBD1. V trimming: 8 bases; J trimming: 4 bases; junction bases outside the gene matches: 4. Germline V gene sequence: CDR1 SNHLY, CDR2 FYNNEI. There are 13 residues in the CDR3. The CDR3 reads CASRDRGFYEQYF. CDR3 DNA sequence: TGTGCCAGCCGGGACAGGGGGTTTTACGAGCAGTACTTC.

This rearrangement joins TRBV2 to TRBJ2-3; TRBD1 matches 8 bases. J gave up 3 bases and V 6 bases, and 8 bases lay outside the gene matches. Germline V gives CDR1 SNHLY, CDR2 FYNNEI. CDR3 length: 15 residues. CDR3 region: CASRKDRARTDTQYF. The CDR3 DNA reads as TGTGCCAGCAGAAAGGACAGGGCAAGGACAGATACGCAGTATTTT.

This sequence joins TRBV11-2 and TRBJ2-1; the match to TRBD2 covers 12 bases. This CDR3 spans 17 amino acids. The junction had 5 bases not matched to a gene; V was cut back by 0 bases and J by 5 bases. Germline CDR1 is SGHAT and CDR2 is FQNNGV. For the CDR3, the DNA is TGTGCCAGCAGCTTAGATACGGCTAGCGGGGGGGACAATGAGCAGTTCTTC. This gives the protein CASSLDTASGGDNEQFF.

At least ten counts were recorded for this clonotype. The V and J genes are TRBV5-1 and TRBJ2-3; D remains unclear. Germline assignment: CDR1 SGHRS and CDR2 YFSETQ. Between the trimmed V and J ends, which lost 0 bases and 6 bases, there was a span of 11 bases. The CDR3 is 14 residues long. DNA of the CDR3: TGCGCCAGCAGCTTGGGTGGTCCGATGGATACGCAGTATTTT. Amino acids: CASSLGGPMDTQYF.

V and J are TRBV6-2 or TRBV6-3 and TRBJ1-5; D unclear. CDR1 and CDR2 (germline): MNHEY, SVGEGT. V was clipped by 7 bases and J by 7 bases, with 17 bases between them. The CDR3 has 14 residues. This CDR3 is CASTSGNPRQPQHF. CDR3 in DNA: TGTGCCAGCACCTCGGGGAATCCAAGGCAGCCCCAGCATTTT.

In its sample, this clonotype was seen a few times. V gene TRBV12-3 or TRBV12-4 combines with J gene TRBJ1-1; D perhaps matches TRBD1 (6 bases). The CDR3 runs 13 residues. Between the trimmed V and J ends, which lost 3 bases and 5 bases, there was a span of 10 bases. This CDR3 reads CASSLRGVTEAFF. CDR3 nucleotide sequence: TGTGCCAGCAGTTTGAGGGGGGTGACTGAAGCTTTCTTT.

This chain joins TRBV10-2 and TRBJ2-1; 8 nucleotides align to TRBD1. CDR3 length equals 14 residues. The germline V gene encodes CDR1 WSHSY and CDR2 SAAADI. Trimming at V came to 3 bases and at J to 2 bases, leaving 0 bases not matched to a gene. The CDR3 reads CASSEQGAYNEQFF. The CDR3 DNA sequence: TGCGCCAGCAGTGAACAGGGGGCCTACAATGAGCAGTTCTTC.

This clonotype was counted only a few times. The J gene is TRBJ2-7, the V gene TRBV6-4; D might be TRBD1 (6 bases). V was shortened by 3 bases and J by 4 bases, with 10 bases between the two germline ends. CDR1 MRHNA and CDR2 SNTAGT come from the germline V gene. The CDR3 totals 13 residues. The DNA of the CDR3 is TGTGCCAGCAGTGAAGGGGACAATTACGAGCAGTACTTC. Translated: CASSEGDNYEQYF.

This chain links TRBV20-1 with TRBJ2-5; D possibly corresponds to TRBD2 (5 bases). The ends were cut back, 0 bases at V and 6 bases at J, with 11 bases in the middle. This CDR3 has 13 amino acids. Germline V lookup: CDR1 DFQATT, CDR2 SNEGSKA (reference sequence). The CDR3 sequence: CSARDPGSQTQYF. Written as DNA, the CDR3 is TGCAGTGCTAGAGATCCGGGGTCTCAGACCCAGTACTTC.

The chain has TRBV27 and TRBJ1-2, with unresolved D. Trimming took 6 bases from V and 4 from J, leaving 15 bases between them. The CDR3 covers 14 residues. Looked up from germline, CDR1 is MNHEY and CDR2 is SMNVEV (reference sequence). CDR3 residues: CASRPDPSGYGYTF. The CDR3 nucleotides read TGTGCCAGCAGACCCGACCCGTCCGGCTATGGCTACACCTTC.

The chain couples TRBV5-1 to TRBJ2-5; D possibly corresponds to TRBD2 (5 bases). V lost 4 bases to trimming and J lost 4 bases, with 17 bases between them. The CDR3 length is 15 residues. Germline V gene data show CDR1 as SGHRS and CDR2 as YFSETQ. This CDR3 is CASSGGVSRGETQYF. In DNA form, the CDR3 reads TGCGCCAGCAGCGGAGGAGTCAGCCGGGGAGAGACCCAGTACTTC.

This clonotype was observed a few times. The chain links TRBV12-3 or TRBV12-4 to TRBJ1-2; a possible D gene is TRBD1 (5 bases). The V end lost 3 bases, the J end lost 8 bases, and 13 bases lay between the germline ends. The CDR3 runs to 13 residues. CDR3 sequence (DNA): TGTGCCAGCAGTTTTGGGCAGGGAGAGGGCTACACCTTC. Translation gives CASSFGQGEGYTF.

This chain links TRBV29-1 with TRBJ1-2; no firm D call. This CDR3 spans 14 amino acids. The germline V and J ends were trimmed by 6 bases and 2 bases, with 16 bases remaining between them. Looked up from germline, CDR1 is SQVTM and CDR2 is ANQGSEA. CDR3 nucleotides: TGCAGCGTGGCCGGAACACCTACCAACTATGGCTACACCTTC. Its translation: CSVAGTPTNYGYTF.

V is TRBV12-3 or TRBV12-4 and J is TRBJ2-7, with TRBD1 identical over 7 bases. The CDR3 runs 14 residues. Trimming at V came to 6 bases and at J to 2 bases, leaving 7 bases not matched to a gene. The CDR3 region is CASREQTGPYEQYF. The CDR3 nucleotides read TGTGCCAGCAGAGAACAGACAGGGCCCTACGAGCAGTACTTC.

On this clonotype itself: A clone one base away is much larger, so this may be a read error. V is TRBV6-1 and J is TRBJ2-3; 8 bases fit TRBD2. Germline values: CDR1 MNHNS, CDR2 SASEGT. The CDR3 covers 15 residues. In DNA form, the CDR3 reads TGTGCCAGCAGTACCGGGACTAGTTTCACAGATAAGCAGTATTTT. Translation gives CASSTGTSFTDKQYF.

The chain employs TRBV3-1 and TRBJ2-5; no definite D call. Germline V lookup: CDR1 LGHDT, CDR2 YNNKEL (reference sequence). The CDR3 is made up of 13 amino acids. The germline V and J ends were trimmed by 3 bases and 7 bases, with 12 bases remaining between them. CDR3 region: CASSHSGIGTQYF. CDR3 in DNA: TGTGCCAGCAGCCACTCCGGTATCGGGACCCAGTACTTC.

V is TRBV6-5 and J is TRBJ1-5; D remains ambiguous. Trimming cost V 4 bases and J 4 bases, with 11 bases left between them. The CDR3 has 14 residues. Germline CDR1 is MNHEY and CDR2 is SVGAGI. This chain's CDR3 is CASSSAPGNQPQHF. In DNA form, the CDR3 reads TGTGCCAGCAGTTCCGCTCCGGGGAATCAGCCCCAGCATTTT.

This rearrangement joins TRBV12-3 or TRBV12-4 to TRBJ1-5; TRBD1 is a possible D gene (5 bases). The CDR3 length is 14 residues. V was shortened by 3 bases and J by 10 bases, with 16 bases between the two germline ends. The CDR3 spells CASSLGQILAPQHF. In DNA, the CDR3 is TGTGCCAGCAGTTTGGGGCAGATCCTCGCCCCCCAGCATTTT.

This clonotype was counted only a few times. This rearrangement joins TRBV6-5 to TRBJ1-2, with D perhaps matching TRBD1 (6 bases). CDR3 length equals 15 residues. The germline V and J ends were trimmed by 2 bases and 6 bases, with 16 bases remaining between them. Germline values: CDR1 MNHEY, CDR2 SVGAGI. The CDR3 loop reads CASSYTQAGGDGYTF. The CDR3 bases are TGTGCCAGCAGTTACACCCAGGCTGGGGGCGATGGCTACACCTTC.

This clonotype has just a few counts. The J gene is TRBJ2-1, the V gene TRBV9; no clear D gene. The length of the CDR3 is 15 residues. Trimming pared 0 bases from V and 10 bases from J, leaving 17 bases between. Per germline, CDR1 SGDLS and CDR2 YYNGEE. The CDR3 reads CASSVGPTVSIEQFF. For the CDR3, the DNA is TGTGCCAGCAGCGTAGGGCCAACCGTATCGATCGAGCAGTTCTTC. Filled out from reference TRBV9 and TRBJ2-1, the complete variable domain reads DSGVTQTPKHLITATGQRVTLRCSPRSGDLSVYWYQQSLDQGLQFLIQYYNGEERAKGNILERFSAQQFPDLHSELNLSSLELGDSALYFCASSVGPTVSIEQFFGPGTRLTVL.

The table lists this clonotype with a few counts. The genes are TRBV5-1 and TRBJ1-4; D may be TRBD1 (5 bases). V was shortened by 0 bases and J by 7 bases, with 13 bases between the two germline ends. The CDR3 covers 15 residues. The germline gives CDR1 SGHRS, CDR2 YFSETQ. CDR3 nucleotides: TGCGCCAGCAGCTTGGGTCGGAGGGGTGGTGAAAAACTGTTTTTT. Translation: CASSLGRRGGEKLFF.

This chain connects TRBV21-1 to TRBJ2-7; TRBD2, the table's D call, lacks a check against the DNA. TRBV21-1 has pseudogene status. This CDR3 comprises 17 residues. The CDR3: CASSKEDRGPTTYEQYF. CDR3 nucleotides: TGTGCCAGCAGCAAAGAGGATCGGGGCCCAACTACTTACGAGCAGTACTTC.

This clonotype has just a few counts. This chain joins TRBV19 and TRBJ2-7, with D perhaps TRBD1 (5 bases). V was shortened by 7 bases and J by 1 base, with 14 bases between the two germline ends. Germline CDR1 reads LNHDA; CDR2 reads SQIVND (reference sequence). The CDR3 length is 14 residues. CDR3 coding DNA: TGTGCCAGTAACCCGGGCCAGGGATCCTACGAGCAGTACTTC. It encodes CASNPGQGSYEQYF.

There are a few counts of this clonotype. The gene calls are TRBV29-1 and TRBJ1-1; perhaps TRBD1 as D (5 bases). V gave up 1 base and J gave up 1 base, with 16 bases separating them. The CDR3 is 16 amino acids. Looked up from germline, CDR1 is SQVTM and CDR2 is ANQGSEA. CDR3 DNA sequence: TGCAGCGTTGAAGGGGTGGTGGGCGGACAGAACACTGAAGCTTTCTTT. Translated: CSVEGVVGGQNTEAFF.

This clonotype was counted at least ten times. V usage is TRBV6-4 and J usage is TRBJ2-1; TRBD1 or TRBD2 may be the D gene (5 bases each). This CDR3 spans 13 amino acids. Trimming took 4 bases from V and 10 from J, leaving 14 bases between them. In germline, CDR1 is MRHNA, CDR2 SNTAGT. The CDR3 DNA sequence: TGTGCCAGCAGTGGGGGCCCCGGCGGGGAGCAGTTCTTC. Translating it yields CASSGGPGGEQFF.

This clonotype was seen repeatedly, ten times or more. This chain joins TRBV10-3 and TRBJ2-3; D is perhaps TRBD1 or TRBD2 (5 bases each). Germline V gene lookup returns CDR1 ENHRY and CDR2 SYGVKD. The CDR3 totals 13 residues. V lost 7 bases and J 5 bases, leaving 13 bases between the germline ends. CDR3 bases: TGTGCCATCAAAGGGGTCGGGGTAGATACGCAGTATTTT. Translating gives CAIKGVGVDTQYF.

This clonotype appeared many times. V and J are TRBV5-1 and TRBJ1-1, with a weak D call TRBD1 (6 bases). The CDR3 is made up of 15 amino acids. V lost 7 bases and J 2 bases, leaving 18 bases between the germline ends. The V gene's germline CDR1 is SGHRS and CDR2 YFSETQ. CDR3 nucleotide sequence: TGCGCCAGCCGAGGACAGCGGAGTTTCAACACTGAAGCTTTCTTT. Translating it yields CASRGQRSFNTEAFF.

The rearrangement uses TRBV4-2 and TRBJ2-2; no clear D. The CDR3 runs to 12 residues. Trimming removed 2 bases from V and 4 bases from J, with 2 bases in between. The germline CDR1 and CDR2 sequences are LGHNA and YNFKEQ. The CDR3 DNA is TGTGCCAGCAGCCAACCCACCGGGGAGCTGTTTTTT. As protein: CASSQPTGELFF.